A single sample gave rise to the 24 T cell receptor beta chains below, sequenced in a study of blood T cell repertoires in COVID-19. The method was immunoSEQ multiplex PCR; TCRdb's version includes in-frame clones alone and lacks a portion of them. The sample shows over 45,000 clones, around 80% of them seen only once. Sequenced sample: peripheral blood. These receptors all come from a woman over 75 with acute or convalescent COVID-19.

V usage is TRBV30 and J usage is TRBJ2-1; 8 nucleotides align to TRBD2. Germline V gene sequence: CDR1 GTSNPN, CDR2 SVGIG (reference sequence). CDR3 length: 15 residues. The trim removed 4 bases at V and 3 bases at J, leaving 8 bases unmatched. The CDR3 DNA reads TGTGCCTGGAAGCGGGGGCTAGCGGGCTACAATGAGCAGTTCTTC. This gives the protein CAWKRGLAGYNEQFF.

V usage is TRBV5-1 and J usage is TRBJ1-4; TRBD1 aligns across 7 bases. Germline values: CDR1 SGHRS, CDR2 YFSETQ. J was trimmed by 5 bases and V by 4 bases; bases with no gene match: 8. The CDR3 has 15 amino acids. CDR3 residues: CASSEHRGLNEKLFF. As DNA, the CDR3 is TGCGCCAGCAGCGAACACAGGGGATTGAATGAAAAACTGTTTTTT.

J is TRBJ2-2 and V is TRBV5-4; TRBD1 is a possible D gene (6 bases). V was trimmed by 4 bases and J by 2 bases, leaving 9 bases between them. CDR3 length: 14 residues. Germline CDR1 reads SGHNT; CDR2 reads YYREEE (reference sequence). In DNA, the CDR3 is TGTGCCAGCAGCCGGGACACTAACACCGGGGAGCTGTTTTTT. This sequence encodes CASSRDTNTGELFF.

V usage is TRBV6-1 and J usage is TRBJ1-1; D ambiguous. CDR1 is MNHNS, CDR2 SASEGT, per germline. V was pared by 11 bases and J by 1 base, with 17 bases between. The CDR3 contains 14 residues. The CDR3 DNA follows: TGTGCCTCCCGAGGACGGGGAACGAACACTGAAGCTTTCTTT. Translation gives CASRGRGTNTEAFF.

The genes are TRBV9 and TRBJ1-3; the D is unclear. V lost 0 bases, J lost 2 bases, and 9 bases lay in between. In germline, CDR1 is SGDLS, CDR2 YYNGEE. This CDR3 is built from 15 residues. CDR3 region: CASSVGSGTGNTIYF. The CDR3, as DNA: TGTGCCAGCAGCGTAGGATCAGGAACTGGAAACACCATATATTTT.

The V and J genes are TRBV11-1 and TRBJ2-3; 10 bases align to TRBD2. CDR1 is SGHAT and CDR2 is FQDESV in the germline V gene (reference sequence). CDR3 length equals 16 residues. The junction had 3 bases not matched to a gene; V was cut back by 1 base and J by 2 bases. CDR3 nucleotides: TGTGCCAGCAGCTTAGGACTAGCGGGTTCCACAGATACGCAGTATTTT. It specifies CASSLGLAGSTDTQYF.

This clone was seen only once. This sequence joins TRBV11-3 and TRBJ2-3; 7 bases fit TRBD1. J was trimmed by 6 bases and V by 2 bases; bases with no gene match: 2. Germline CDR1 SGHNT, CDR2 YENEEA. The CDR3 loop spans 13 amino acids. CDR3 DNA sequence: TGTGCCAGCAGCTTAAACAGGGGCGATACGCAGTATTTT. Translation gives CASSLNRGDTQYF.

The CDR3 loop is CASRPTYTGELFF. CDR3 in DNA: TGCGCCAGCAGGCCAACATACACCGGGGAGCTGTTTTTT. This rearrangement joins TRBV5-1 to TRBJ2-2, with D hard to call. V was pared by 5 bases and J by 3 bases, with 8 bases between. Germline loops: CDR1 SGHRS, CDR2 YFSETQ. This CDR3 contains 13 residues.

This clone was detected only once. The chain uses TRBV6-5 and TRBJ2-1; 9 bases line up with TRBD1. Trimming cost V 6 bases and J 8 bases; bases outside gene matches: 8. CDR3 length: 14 amino acids. Per germline, CDR1 MNHEY and CDR2 SVGAGI. The CDR3 bases are TGTGCCAGCAGGCTGTGGACAGGGGTGGATGAGCAGTTCTTC. It encodes CASRLWTGVDEQFF.

The chain is built from TRBV5-1 and TRBJ1-6; 7 bases align to TRBD1. Trimming at V came to 2 bases and at J to 5 bases, leaving 1 base not matched to a gene. CDR3 length: 14 residues. Germline V CDR1 and CDR2: SGHRS, YFSETQ. In DNA form, the CDR3 reads TGCGCCAGCAGCTTAGGACAGGATAATTCACCCCTCCACTTT. It specifies CASSLGQDNSPLHF.

This clone is a singleton in its sample. CDR3 in DNA: TGTGCCAGCAGCTTAGATATGGTCAGGGGGTCTGAAGCTTTCTTT. This codes for CASSLDMVRGSEAFF. The chain combines TRBV11-2 with TRBJ1-1, with 7 bases fitting TRBD1. This CDR3 is 15 amino acids long. V lost 0 bases to trimming and J lost 6 bases; unmatched junction nucleotides: 7. Germline values: CDR1 SGHAT, CDR2 FQNNGV.

This clone has a single count. V gene TRBV6-4 combines with J gene TRBJ2-3, with 8 bases matching TRBD2. The CDR3 loop spans 16 amino acids. Germline CDR1 reads MRHNA; CDR2 reads SNTAGT. Germline trimming cut 3 bases from V and 3 bases from J; bases unmatched to any gene: 8. DNA for the CDR3: TGTGCCAGCAGTGAAAGGGACGGGGGGGCTACAGATACGCAGTATTTT. It encodes CASSERDGGATDTQYF.

The V gene is TRBV27, the J gene TRBJ2-1; 7 positions agree with TRBD1. J was trimmed by 8 bases and V by 4 bases; bases with no gene match: 2. This CDR3 is built from 12 residues. Germline V lookup: CDR1 MNHEY, CDR2 SMNVEV (reference sequence). As DNA, the CDR3 is TGTGCCAGCAGTTACAGGGGAGATGAGCAGTTCTTC. Its protein product is CASSYRGDEQFF.

V is TRBV21-1 and J is TRBJ1-2; TRBD1 was called by the table and not checked on the DNA. TRBV21-1 is a pseudogene locus. There are 18 residues in the CDR3. The CDR3 bases are TGTGCCAGCAGCACCCGGACAGGGTTCAGCCGAGTTAACTATGGCTACACCTTC. Its translation is CASSTRTGFSRVNYGYTF.

The V gene is TRBV19, the J gene TRBJ1-4; 7 nucleotides line up with TRBD1. This CDR3 has 17 residues. The junction had 12 bases not matched to a gene; V was cut back by 5 bases and J by 3 bases. Germline loops: CDR1 LNHDA, CDR2 SQIVND (reference sequence). In DNA, the CDR3 is TGTGCCAGTAGTCGTTCAGGGGGGATTGTTGCTAATGAAAAACTGTTTTTT. This codes for CASSRSGGIVANEKLFF.

This chain joins TRBV13 and TRBJ1-1; D is uncertain. Germline V gives CDR1 PRHDT, CDR2 FYEKMQ (reference sequence). V dropped 3 bases and J dropped 3 bases, with 17 bases sitting between them. The CDR3 has 16 residues. The CDR3 reads CASSFPSPDTYTEAFF. In DNA form, the CDR3 reads TGTGCCAGCAGCTTCCCTTCGCCCGACACCTACACTGAAGCTTTCTTT.

The chain links TRBV5-1 to TRBJ2-7; 11 positions agree with TRBD1. CDR1 is SGHRS and CDR2 is YFSETQ in the germline V gene. The CDR3 length is 14 residues. V gave up 4 bases and J gave up 7 bases; unmatched junction bases: 7. Written as DNA, the CDR3 is TGCGCCAGCAGCATCGGGACAGGGGGTAGGGAGCAGTACTTC. It yields the protein CASSIGTGGREQYF. The full variable domain, in which reference TRBV5-1 and TRBJ2-7 provide the parts outside the CDR3, is KAGVTQTPRYLIKTRGQQVTLSCSPISGHRSVSWYQQTPGQGLQFLFEYFSETQRNKGNFPGRFSGRQFSNSRSEMNVSTLELGDSALYLCASSIGTGGREQYFGPGTRLTVT.

The rearrangement links TRBV7-8 to TRBJ1-2; 7 positions agree with TRBD1. The CDR3 contains 13 residues. The germline V gene has CDR1 SGHVS and CDR2 FQNEAQ. Germline trimming cut 3 bases from V and 8 bases from J; bases unmatched to any gene: 6. CDR3 region: CASSLDRLDGYTF. CDR3 DNA sequence: TGTGCCAGCAGCTTGGACAGGTTGGACGGCTACACCTTC.

This clone was picked up one time. This chain joins TRBV6-5 and TRBJ2-7; D possibly corresponds to TRBD2 (6 bases). CDR1 and CDR2 (germline): MNHEY, SVGAGI. This CDR3 region has 15 residues. The V end lost 5 bases, the J end lost 2 bases, and 16 bases lay between the germline ends. The CDR3 sequence: CASSQRLGDAYEQYF. The CDR3 region has the DNA TGTGCCAGCAGTCAACGACTAGGGGACGCCTACGAGCAGTACTTC.

The chain is built from TRBV16 and TRBJ2-3, with a weak D call TRBD1 (5 bases). V lost 4 bases to trimming and J lost 6 bases, with 11 bases between them. Germline V gene data show CDR1 as KGHSY and CDR2 as FQNENV. The CDR3 runs 13 residues. The CDR3 region is CASSPWGRDTQYF. CDR3 nucleotides: TGTGCCAGCAGCCCCTGGGGCAGGGATACGCAGTATTTT.

The chain combines TRBV5-1 with TRBJ2-1, with 13 bases that match TRBD2. CDR3 length equals 18 residues. Germline CDR1 reads SGHRS; CDR2 reads YFSETQ. V lost 2 bases and J lost 0; bases outside the gene matches: 5. The CDR3 nucleotides are TGCGCCAGCAGCTTCACTAGCGGGGGGGAAAGCTCCTACAATGAGCAGTTCTTC. Its translation: CASSFTSGGESSYNEQFF.

The chain employs TRBV2 and TRBJ1-2, with a possible D match to TRBD1 (5 bases). Per the germline V gene, CDR1 is SNHLY and CDR2 is FYNNEI. The CDR3 covers 13 residues. V was cut by 4 bases and J by 5 bases, with 11 bases left in between. The CDR3 bases are TGTGCCAGCAGTGGCCAGGGAACGTATGGCTACACCTTC. Translated, it gives CASSGQGTYGYTF.

The chain employs TRBV5-1 and TRBJ2-1, with TRBD1 matching over 9 bases. Per the germline V gene, CDR1 is SGHRS and CDR2 is YFSETQ. Trimming removed 4 bases from V and 10 bases from J; junction bases left unmatched: 6. CDR3 length equals 13 residues. CDR3 in DNA: TGCGCCAGCAGCCGGACAGGGGCAGGGGAGCAGTTCTTC. Translated: CASSRTGAGEQFF.

V usage is TRBV13 and J usage is TRBJ2-1; 15 bases fit TRBD2. V was pared by 5 bases and J by 5 bases, with 7 bases of the junction left unmatched. This CDR3 contains 17 residues. CDR1 and CDR2 (germline): PRHDT, FYEKMQ (reference sequence). The CDR3 loop is CASSRGLAGGLDNEQFF. CDR3 DNA sequence: TGTGCCAGCAGCCGGGGACTAGCGGGGGGTCTTGACAATGAGCAGTTCTTC.